The 22 T cell receptor beta chains below were found in one sample sequenced in a study of T-cell reconstitution after alpha-beta-depleted transplantation in children. This sample's TCRbeta library carried unique molecular identifier barcodes. From the PCR reads, TCRdb called clonotypes with MiXCR, one entry per CDR3 protein. The sample has tens of thousands of distinct CDR3 sequences, around 8.8% seen once. The specimen comprised PBMCs, mostly from graft donor cells, sampled 60 days after TCRalphabeta/CD19-depleted stem cell transplant. The receptor set was obtained from a male patient between 2 and 10 years old who had a stem cell transplant for chronic granulomatous disease, so the T cells may come from the graft donor.

This clonotype was observed a few times. The genes are TRBV9 and TRBJ1-2; D may be TRBD1 (5 bases). The CDR3 is 12 residues long. Trimming took off 0 bases at V and 6 bases at J, with 6 bases between the two ends. Germline CDR1 is SGDLS and CDR2 is YYNGEE. The CDR3 nucleotides are TGTGCCAGCAGCGTAGACAGGAATGGCTACACCTTC. Encoded protein: CASSVDRNGYTF. Filled out from reference TRBV9 and TRBJ1-2, the complete variable domain reads DSGVTQTPKHLITATGQRVTLRCSPRSGDLSVYWYQQSLDQGLQFLIQYYNGEERAKGNILERFSAQQFPDLHSELNLSSLELGDSALYFCASSVDRNGYTFGSGTRLTVV.

At least ten counts were recorded for this clonotype. The chain has TRBV6-5 and TRBJ2-3; D is perhaps TRBD1 or TRBD2 (6 bases each). Germline assignment: CDR1 MNHEY and CDR2 SVGAGI. V was cut by 0 bases and J by 12 bases, with 13 bases left in between. The CDR3 has 13 amino acids. CDR3 sequence reads: CASSYSGGPPQYF. The CDR3 coding sequence is TGTGCCAGCAGTTACTCTGGGGGGCCCCCTCAGTATTTT.

In this sample, this clonotype turned up many times. The rearrangement uses TRBV4-3 and TRBJ2-1; 8 bases are a match to TRBD2. Germline CDR1 LGHNA, CDR2 YSLEER. This CDR3 contains 16 residues. V shed 4 bases, J shed 1 base, and the junction held 6 bases outside the gene matches. Here the CDR3 reads CASSPERELSYNEQFF. The CDR3 DNA follows: TGCGCCAGCAGCCCCGAGCGGGAGTTGTCCTACAATGAGCAGTTCTTC.

This clonotype was seen repeatedly, ten times or more. The chain links TRBV6-5 to TRBJ2-7; TRBD2 aligns across 8 bases. The CDR3 totals 13 residues. Looked up from germline, CDR1 is MNHEY and CDR2 is SVGAGI. Germline trimming cut 7 bases from V and 4 bases from J; bases unmatched to any gene: 6. CDR3 sequence: CASKLAGRYEQYF. The DNA of the CDR3 is TGTGCCAGCAAATTAGCGGGAAGGTACGAGCAGTACTTC.

This clonotype was counted ten times or more. The chain is built from TRBV5-1 and TRBJ2-1; D is perhaps TRBD2 (5 bases). V was shortened by 5 bases and J by 8 bases, with 20 bases between the two germline ends. Germline CDR1 is SGHRS and CDR2 is YFSETQ. The CDR3 runs 15 residues. The CDR3 coding sequence is TGCGCCAGCAGTACAAAACTAGGGCGTTCCGATGAGCAGTTCTTC. Its protein is CASSTKLGRSDEQFF.

Turning to this clonotype: Given a much more abundant clone one base away, this may be a read error. The J gene is TRBJ2-1, the V gene TRBV24-1; D is unclear. The CDR3 has 18 amino acids. Germline values: CDR1 KGHDR, CDR2 SFDVKD. The CDR3 sequence: CATSAALGVSSSCNEQFF. Written as DNA, the CDR3 is TGTGCCACCAGTGCGGCTCTGGGCGTCAGCAGCTCCTGCAATGAGCAGTTCTTC.

This clonotype was found many times. The genes are TRBV11-2 and TRBJ2-3; 10 nucleotides line up with TRBD2. There are 19 residues in the CDR3. CDR1 and CDR2 from the germline V gene are SGHAT and FQNNGV. Losses at the gene ends were 1 base for V and 4 bases for J; bases not matched to a gene: 14. CDR3 in DNA: TGTGCCAGCAGCTTAGGACGAGCGGGAGGGCCGCGGAGCCCAGATACGCAGTATTTT. Amino acid sequence: CASSLGRAGGPRSPDTQYF.

This clonotype was seen at least ten times. The chain uses TRBV6-2 or TRBV6-3 and TRBJ2-1; perhaps D is TRBD1 or TRBD2 (5 bases each). This CDR3 contains 15 residues. V gave up 4 bases and J gave up 5 bases, with 15 bases separating them. CDR1 and CDR2 from the germline V gene are MNHEY and SVGEGT. CDR3 sequence (DNA): TGTGCCAGCAGTTTGTGGGGGAACCTAAACAATGAGCAGTTCTTC. Its protein is CASSLWGNLNNEQFF.

This clonotype came up many times. The chain is built from TRBV7-9 and TRBJ2-5; 10 positions agree with TRBD2. CDR1 is SEHNR and CDR2 is FQNEAQ in the germline V gene (reference sequence). The CDR3 is 13 residues long. Trimming removed 2 bases from V and 9 bases from J; junction bases left unmatched: 3. The DNA of the CDR3 is TGTGCCAGCAGCTTAATGAGCGGGAGGGCCCAGTACTTC. Encoded protein: CASSLMSGRAQYF.

This clonotype has a count of ten or more. The chain recombines TRBV7-8 with TRBJ2-1; 8 bases are shared with TRBD2. J was trimmed by 2 bases and V by 8 bases; bases with no gene match: 5. The CDR3 totals 14 residues. In germline, CDR1 is SGHVS, CDR2 FQNEAQ. CDR3 sequence (DNA): TGTGCCAGCGCCGGGGGGGGGACCTACAATGAGCAGTTCTTC. The encoded protein is CASAGGGTYNEQFF.

This clonotype was detected many times. V usage is TRBV2 and J usage is TRBJ2-5; 12 bases match TRBD2. The CDR3 is made up of 15 amino acids. The V segment lost 6 bases and the J segment 5 bases; nucleotides outside the gene matches: 7. Per germline, CDR1 SNHLY and CDR2 FYNNEI. The CDR3 loop is CASRGLAGPDETQYF. DNA of the CDR3: TGTGCCAGCAGGGGACTAGCGGGCCCTGATGAGACCCAGTACTTC.

The chain carries TRBV20-1 and TRBJ2-7; TRBD2 might be the D (5 bases). V was pared by 6 bases and J by 2 bases, with 17 bases between. Germline CDR1 and CDR2: DFQATT and SNEGSKA (reference sequence). CDR3 length: 14 residues. DNA for the CDR3: TGCAGTGCGAGGGAGTCGACTTCGACCTACGAGCAGTACTTC. Residues: CSARESTSTYEQYF.

Points on this clonotype: A much more abundant neighbour one base away suggests this may be a read error. The V and J genes are TRBV7-2 and TRBJ2-5; D unclear. CDR3 length: 11 amino acids. Trimming stripped 3 bases from V and 5 bases from J, with 4 bases between. CDR1 is SGHTA and CDR2 is FQGNSA in the germline V gene. CDR3 region: CTSSFDETQYF. CDR3 nucleotides: TGTACCAGCAGCTTCGATGAGACCCAGTACTTC.

The table lists this clonotype with many counts. This rearrangement joins TRBV11-2 to TRBJ2-1; 8 bases agree with TRBD2. Germline CDR1 and CDR2: SGHAT and FQNNGV. This CDR3 is built from 17 residues. With 0 bases clipped from V and 6 bases from J, the junction kept 10 bases outside the gene matches. The CDR3 protein is CASSLDFGLASPNEQFF. The CDR3 coding sequence is TGTGCCAGCAGCTTAGATTTCGGACTAGCATCCCCCAATGAGCAGTTCTTC.

V is TRBV30 and J is TRBJ1-1; D remains unclear. Germline V CDR1 and CDR2: GTSNPN, SVGIG (reference sequence). Trimming stripped 0 bases from V and 5 bases from J, with 13 bases between. This CDR3 has 14 residues. The CDR3 region has the DNA TGTGCCTGGAGTGTAGGACTTCCCCGGACTGAAGCTTTCTTT. Translating gives CAWSVGLPRTEAFF.

This clonotype was seen many times. The rearrangement joins TRBV10-1 to TRBJ2-1; D remains ambiguous. The CDR3 is made up of 15 amino acids. CDR1 WNHNN and CDR2 SYGVQD come from the germline V gene (reference sequence). V was shortened by 6 bases and J by 0 bases, with 12 bases between the two germline ends. CDR3 amino acids: CASSHKGFSYNEQFF. CDR3 nucleotide sequence: TGCGCCAGCAGCCACAAGGGCTTCTCCTACAATGAGCAGTTCTTC.

The chain combines TRBV18 with TRBJ2-7; a weak D match, TRBD1 (8 bases). Per germline, CDR1 KGHSH and CDR2 LQKENI. This CDR3 region has 19 residues. V was cut by 2 bases and J by 3 bases, with 26 bases left in between. For the CDR3, the DNA is TGTGCCAGCTCACCAAGGGGGGGGCAGGGGGCGCAAACTCTCTACGAGCAGTACTTC. It is translated as CASSPRGGQGAQTLYEQYF.

This clonotype was recorded at least ten times. This chain connects TRBV29-1 to TRBJ2-1; 11 nucleotides match TRBD2. Trimming at V came to 4 bases and at J to 2 bases, leaving 10 bases not matched to a gene. Germline V gives CDR1 SQVTM, CDR2 ANQGSEA. The CDR3 loop spans 17 amino acids. CDR3 sequence reads: CSVVLAGGASPYNEQFF. CDR3 nucleotide sequence: TGCAGCGTTGTTTTAGCGGGAGGGGCAAGCCCCTACAATGAGCAGTTCTTC.

Details on this clonotype: At one of its ends the junction is not consistent with the germline gene, which may arise from a read error. The V and J genes are TRBV27 and TRBJ1-2; TRBD1 matches 11 bases. The CDR3 runs to 14 residues. Germline V lookup: CDR1 MNHEY, CDR2 SMNVEV (reference sequence). The CDR3, as DNA: TGTGCCAGCAGTTACGGACAGGGGGCTTATGGCTACCCCTTC. This translates into CASSYGQGAYGYPF.

This clonotype was seen ten or more times. The chain joins TRBV4-3 to TRBJ1-1; the match to TRBD1 covers 7 bases. The CDR3 length is 14 residues. In germline, CDR1 is LGHNA, CDR2 YSLEER. Germline trimming cut 2 bases from V and 5 bases from J; bases unmatched to any gene: 5. The CDR3 region is CASSQSTGRTEAFF. The CDR3 DNA sequence: TGCGCCAGCAGCCAATCGACAGGGAGAACTGAAGCTTTCTTT.

The sample holds many counts of this clonotype. The chain links TRBV20-1 to TRBJ2-7; 7 nucleotides align to TRBD2. The CDR3 spans 13 residues. The ends lost 5 bases at V and 6 bases at J; junction bases unmatched: 10. Germline assignment: CDR1 DFQATT and CDR2 SNEGSKA (reference sequence). CDR3 nucleotide sequence: TGCAGTGCTTATGTGGGAGGGCCTCTCGAGCAGTACTTC. It is translated as CSAYVGGPLEQYF.

This clonotype appeared many times. One end of the junction does not line up with germline, which may come from a read error. The J gene is TRBJ2-7, the V gene TRBV12-3 or TRBV12-4; 9 bases are shared with TRBD2. CDR3 size: 14 residues. The CDR3 spells CASSIAGAPYEQYF. DNA for the CDR3: TGTGCCAGCAGTATAGCGGGAGCACCCTACGAGCAGTACTTC.